This note documents a single TCR beta chain sequence. As yet, its antigen is unknown. This sample is part of a study of T cell repertoires in cytomegalovirus infection. Study-level points and caveats: HLA-C-restricted CMV-specific TCR beta clonotypes prevailed in the ex vivo response.

There are 15 residues in the CDR3. Trimming stripped 7 bases from V and 2 bases from J, with 16 bases between. Germline V gene sequence: CDR1 LNHDA, CDR2 SQIVND (reference sequence). TCRdb reprocessed the reads via MiXCR and lists one record per CDR3 protein. Here the sample spans around 81,000 distinct CDR3 sequences, about 37% being singletons. The TCR was taken from a human donor in good health (CMV status not recorded). Some clones in this sample may be carry-over from other donors' samples. This chain connects TRBV19 to TRBJ2-3; TRBD2 is a possible D gene (6 bases). This sample comprised CD8+ T cells from cultured PBMCs, obtained from culture after CMV antigen stimulation. The CDR3 DNA reads as TGTGCCAGTAAGAGGGTCGGGGGAATCACAGATACGCAGTATTTT. It translates to CASKRVGGITDTQYF.